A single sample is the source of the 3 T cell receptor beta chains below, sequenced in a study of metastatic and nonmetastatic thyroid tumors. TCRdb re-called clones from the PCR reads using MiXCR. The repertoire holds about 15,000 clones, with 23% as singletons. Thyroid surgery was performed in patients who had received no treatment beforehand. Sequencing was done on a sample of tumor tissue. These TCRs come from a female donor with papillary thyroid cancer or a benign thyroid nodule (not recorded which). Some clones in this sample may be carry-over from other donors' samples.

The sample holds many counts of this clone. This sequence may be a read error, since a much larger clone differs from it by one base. The CDR3 DNA reads as TGTGCCTGGGGTGGGGTAGTTATCCGTGAGCAGTTCTTC. Its translation is CAWGGVVIREQFF. J is TRBJ2-1 and V is TRBV30, with D uncertain. The length of the CDR3 is 13 residues. Germline V lookup: CDR1 GTSNPN, CDR2 SVGIG (reference sequence). V lost 5 bases and J 9 bases, leaving 17 bases between the germline ends. The full variable domain, rest sourced from reference TRBV30 and TRBJ2-1, is SQTIHQWPATLVQPVGSPLSLECTVEGTSNPNLYWYRQAAGRGLQLLFYSVGIGQISSEVPQNLSASRPQDRQFILSSKKLLLSDSGFYLCAWGGVVIREQFFGPGTRLTVL.

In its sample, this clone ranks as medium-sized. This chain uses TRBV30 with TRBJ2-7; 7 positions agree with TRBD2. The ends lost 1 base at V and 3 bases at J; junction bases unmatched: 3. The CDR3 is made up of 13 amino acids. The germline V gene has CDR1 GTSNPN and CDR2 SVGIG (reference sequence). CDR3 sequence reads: CAWSERTSYEQYF. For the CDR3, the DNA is TGTGCCTGGAGTGAGAGGACTAGCTACGAGCAGTACTTC.

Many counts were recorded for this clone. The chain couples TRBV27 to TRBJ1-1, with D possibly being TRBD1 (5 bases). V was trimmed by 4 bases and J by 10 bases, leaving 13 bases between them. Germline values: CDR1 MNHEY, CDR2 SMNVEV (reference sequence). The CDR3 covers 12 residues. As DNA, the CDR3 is TGTGCCAGCAGTTCTACAGGCGTTGGAGCTTTCTTT. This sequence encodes CASSSTGVGAFF.